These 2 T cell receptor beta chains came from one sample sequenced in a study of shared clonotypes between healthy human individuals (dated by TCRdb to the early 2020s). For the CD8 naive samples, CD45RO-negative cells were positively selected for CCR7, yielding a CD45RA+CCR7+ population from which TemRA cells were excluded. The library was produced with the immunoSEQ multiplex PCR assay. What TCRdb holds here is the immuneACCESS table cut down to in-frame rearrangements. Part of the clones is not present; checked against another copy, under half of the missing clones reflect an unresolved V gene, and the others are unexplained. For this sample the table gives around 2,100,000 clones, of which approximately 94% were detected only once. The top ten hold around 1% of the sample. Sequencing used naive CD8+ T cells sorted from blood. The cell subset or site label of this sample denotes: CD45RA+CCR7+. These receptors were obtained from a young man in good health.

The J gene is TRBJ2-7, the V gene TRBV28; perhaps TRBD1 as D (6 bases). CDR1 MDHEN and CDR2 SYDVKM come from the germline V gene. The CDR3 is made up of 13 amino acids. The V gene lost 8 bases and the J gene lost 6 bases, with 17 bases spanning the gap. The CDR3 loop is CASAITGSGEQYF. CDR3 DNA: TGTGCCAGCGCTATCACAGGGTCGGGCGAGCAGTACTTC.

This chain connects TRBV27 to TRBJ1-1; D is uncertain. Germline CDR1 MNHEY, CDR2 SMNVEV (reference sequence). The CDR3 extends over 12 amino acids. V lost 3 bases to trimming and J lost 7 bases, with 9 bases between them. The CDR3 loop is CASSLTGLEAFF. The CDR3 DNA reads TGTGCCAGCAGTTTGACCGGACTTGAAGCTTTCTTT.